The clone carrying this TCR beta chain was picked up a small number of times. The CDR3 is 13 amino acids. The V gene's germline CDR1 is MNHNS and CDR2 SASEGT. V was cut by 11 bases and J by 1 base, with 15 bases left in between. TCRdb re-analyzed the PCR reads using MiXCR. The profile shows about 20,000 clones, around a quarter of them singletons. All patients were treatment-naive before thyroid surgery. This sample stems from a study of metastatic and nonmetastatic thyroid tumors. The sample was blood. The TCR was taken from a female donor with papillary thyroid cancer or a benign thyroid nodule (not recorded which). Some clones in this sample may be carry-over from other donors' samples. The chain uses TRBV6-1 and TRBJ2-7; D uncertain. CDR3 sequence (DNA): TGTGCCGCCTCAGAGGCAGATTCCTACGAGCAGTACTTC. Translating gives CAASEADSYEQYF.